A selection of T cell receptor beta chains follows, all from one sample in a study of blood T cell repertoires in COVID-19. Assay used: immunoSEQ multiplex PCR; TCRdb lists only in-frame clones, some missing. The sample lists 150,000 to 200,000 clones, more than 70% occurring once. Sequencing was performed on PBMCs or T cells enriched from blood (not recorded which). These receptors all stem from a man aged 40-50 years who had recovered from COVID-19. The CDR3 runs from the conserved cysteine through the conserved F or W. D genes are given only for firm matches. A clone size is listed for some rows: how often the clone was seen (once, few, many), or a class if it is expanded.

j_call	clone_size	d_call	v_call	cdr3_aa	cdr3_nt
TRBJ1-2	NA	TRBD1	TRBV3-1/TRBV3-2	CASSQVRATGGSFGYTF	TGTGCCAGCAGCCAAGTTCGAGCGACAGGGGGTTCGTTTGGCTACACCTTC
TRBJ2-2	once	NA	TRBV5-1	CASSLGELLLGELFF	TGCGCCAGCAGCTTGGGGGAGCTGCTTTTGGGGGAGCTGTTTTTT
TRBJ1-5	NA	TRBD1	TRBV3-1/TRBV3-2	CASSQDLPGQINQPQHF	TGTGCCAGCAGCCAGGATTTACCGGGACAGATCAATCAGCCCCAGCATTTT
TRBJ2-1	NA	NA	TRBV11-2	CASSRTRRGDEQFF	TGTGCCAGCAGCCGTACCCGTAGGGGCGATGAGCAGTTCTTC
TRBJ2-1	NA	TRBD2	TRBV6-4	CASMASGGAGEQFF	TGTGCCAGCATGGCTAGCGGGGGGGCCGGTGAGCAGTTCTTC
TRBJ1-2	NA	NA	TRBV7-9	CASSLVEGLNGYTF	TGTGCCAGCAGCTTAGTGGAGGGGCTGAATGGCTACACCTTC
TRBJ1-1	NA	NA	TRBV12-3/TRBV12-4	CASSLAGRPEAFF	TGTGCCAGCAGTTTAGCGGGGCGACCTGAAGCTTTCTTT
TRBJ2-2	NA	TRBD1	TRBV7-3	CASSGTGGTGELFF	TGTGCCAGCAGCGGGACAGGGGGTACCGGGGAGCTGTTTTTT
TRBJ1-1	NA	NA	TRBV12-3/TRBV12-4	CASNRDWNTEAFF	TGTGCCAGCAATAGGGACTGGAACACTGAAGCTTTCTTT
TRBJ1-1	NA	NA	TRBV5-1	CASSRGETIAEAFF	TGCGCCAGCAGTCGGGGGGAAACGATCGCTGAAGCTTTCTTT
TRBJ1-5	NA	TRBD1	TRBV9	CASSKQGGNQPQHF	TGTGCCAGCAGCAAACAGGGGGGCAATCAGCCCCAGCATTTT
TRBJ1-3	NA	NA	TRBV19	CASSIDTAGNTIYF	TGTGCCAGTAGTATAGATACAGCTGGAAACACCATATATTTT
TRBJ1-2	once	TRBD1	TRBV5-1	CASSFRTGGSDGYTF	TGCGCCAGCAGCTTTCGGACAGGGGGGAGTGATGGCTACACCTTC
TRBJ1-6	few	NA	TRBV30	CAWGSLISSSPLHF	TGTGCCTGGGGATCCCTGATTTCGAGTTCACCCCTCCACTTT
TRBJ2-6	few	TRBD2	TRBV9	CASSDITPGRAGANVLTF	TGTGCCAGCAGCGATATAACCCCAGGGAGGGCGGGGGCCAACGTCCTGACTTTC
TRBJ2-7	NA	TRBD1	TRBV7-2	CASKKGQEFSYEQYF	TGTGCCAGCAAGAAAGGACAGGAGTTTTCTTACGAGCAGTACTTC
TRBJ2-3	NA	TRBD2	TRBV30	CAWSSGTSGSTDTQYF	TGTGCCTGGAGTTCCGGGACTAGCGGTAGCACAGATACGCAGTATTTT
TRBJ2-1	few	NA	TRBV20-1	CSALNSHEQFF	TGCAGTGCTCTAAATTCTCATGAGCAGTTCTTC
TRBJ1-1	NA	NA	TRBV5-1	CASSRDWNTEAFF	TGCGCCAGCAGCCGGGACTGGAACACTGAAGCTTTCTTT
TRBJ2-2	NA	NA	TRBV25-1	CASSESGVAGELFF	TGTGCCAGCAGTGAATCAGGGGTCGCCGGGGAGCTGTTTTTT
TRBJ2-5	NA	NA	TRBV11-3	CASSLTGLKETQYF	TGTGCCAGCAGCCTCACAGGGTTAAAGGAGACCCAGTACTTC
TRBJ2-3	NA	TRBD2	TRBV4-1	CASRSGGYLTDMQYF	TGCGCCAGCAGGTCCGGGGGGTACCTCACAGATATGCAGTATTTT
TRBJ2-7	NA	TRBD2	TRBV5-5	CASIERGGSSYEQYF	TGTGCCAGCATCGAGCGGGGGGGTAGCTCCTACGAGCAGTACTTC
TRBJ2-5	NA	NA	TRBV5-4	CASSPGDPGGETQYF	TGTGCCAGCAGCCCTGGGGACCCCGGGGGAGAGACCCAGTACTTC
TRBJ1-2	once	TRBD1	TRBV7-2	CASSLFGTGRDSYTF	TGTGCCAGCAGCTTGTTTGGGACAGGGCGAGATAGCTACACCTTC
TRBJ1-5	few	TRBD1	TRBV7-2	CASSLVVTGFYQPQHF	TGTGCCAGCAGCTTAGTCGTGACAGGGTTTTATCAGCCCCAGCATTTT
TRBJ1-2	NA	TRBD1	TRBV2	CASRIETGEGGYTF	TGTGCCAGCAGGATAGAAACAGGGGAAGGCGGCTACACCTTC
TRBJ2-7	NA	NA	TRBV9	CASSVEVGSSYEQYF	TGTGCCAGCAGCGTCGAGGTAGGGAGCTCCTACGAGCAGTACTTC
TRBJ2-5	NA	TRBD2	TRBV6-1	CASSEWLAGGRQETQYF	TGTGCCAGCAGTGAATGGCTAGCGGGGGGTAGGCAAGAGACCCAGTACTTC
TRBJ1-1	NA	NA	TRBV2	CASTPGGTALNTEAFF	TGTGCCAGCACCCCGGGGGGTACAGCGTTGAACACTGAAGCTTTCTTT